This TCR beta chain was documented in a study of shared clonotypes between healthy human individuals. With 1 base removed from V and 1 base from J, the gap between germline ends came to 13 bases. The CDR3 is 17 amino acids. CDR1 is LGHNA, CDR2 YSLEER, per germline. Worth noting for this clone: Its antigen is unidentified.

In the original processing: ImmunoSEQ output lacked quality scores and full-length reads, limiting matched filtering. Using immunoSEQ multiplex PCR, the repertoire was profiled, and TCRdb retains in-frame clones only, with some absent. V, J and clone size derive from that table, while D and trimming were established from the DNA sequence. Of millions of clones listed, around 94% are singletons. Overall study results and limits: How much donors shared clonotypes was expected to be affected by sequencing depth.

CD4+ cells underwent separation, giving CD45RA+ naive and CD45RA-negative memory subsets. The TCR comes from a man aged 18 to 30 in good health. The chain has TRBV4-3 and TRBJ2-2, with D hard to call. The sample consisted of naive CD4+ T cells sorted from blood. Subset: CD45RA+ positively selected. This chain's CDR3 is CASSQAPGRWNTGELFF. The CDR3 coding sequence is TGCGCCAGCAGCCAAGCCCCAGGCCGGTGGAACACCGGGGAGCTGTTTTTT.